The rows below give T cell receptor beta chains drawn from one sample of a study of CD4 T cells in relation to SARS-CoV-2 and coronaviruses. Produced via immunoSEQ multiplex PCR; TCRdb's table is partial and in-frame only. Among about 16,000 clones listed, roughly 85% were seen once. No antigens are known for them. The sequencing sample was made of CD4+ T cells from PBMCs, cultured in vitro. These receptors originate from a human donor in good health. Each CDR3 is given with its conserved first and last residue. Fields, in order: V gene, D gene, clone size, J gene, CDR3 protein, CDR3 DNA. The D gene is left open where the match is weak. Size values are once, few and many counts, or a class for expanded clones, and some rows have none.

TRBV6-2/TRBV6-3	.	.	TRBJ2-5	CASSARGPIQETQYF	TGTGCCAGCAGTGCCAGGGGCCCCATCCAAGAGACCCAGTACTTC
TRBV19	.	.	TRBJ2-3	CASSPPTSSRGDTQYF	TGTGCCAGTAGTCCGCCGACTAGTTCGCGCGGAGATACGCAGTATTTT
TRBV7-2	TRBD2	.	TRBJ2-1	CASSLSVTSAYNEQFF	TGTGCCAGCAGCTTAAGTGTGACTAGCGCCTACAATGAGCAGTTCTTC
TRBV7-3	TRBD2	.	TRBJ2-7	CASSQGLAEDEQYF	TGTGCCAGCAGCCAAGGACTAGCGGAGGACGAGCAGTACTTC
TRBV28	.	.	TRBJ2-7	CASTRWGAYPYEQYF	TGTGCCAGCACTAGATGGGGAGCGTATCCTTACGAGCAGTACTTC
TRBV24-1	.	.	TRBJ1-1	CATSDYPRGTEAFF	TGTGCCACCAGTGACTACCCCCGGGGCACTGAAGCTTTCTTT
TRBV30	.	once	TRBJ1-3	CAWTETGSGNTIYF	TGTGCCTGGACCGAGACGGGCTCTGGAAACACCATATATTTT
TRBV5-6	.	few	TRBJ1-5	CASSLGRVGPQHF	TGTGCCAGCAGCTTGGGCAGGGTAGGGCCCCAGCATTTT
TRBV3-1/TRBV3-2	.	few	TRBJ1-6	CASRNMQGGNSPLHF	TGTGCCAGCAGAAATATGCAGGGCGGGAATTCACCCCTCCACTTT
TRBV30	.	.	TRBJ1-5	CAWSRQGNQPQHF	TGTGCCTGGAGTCGGCAAGGCAATCAGCCCCAGCATTTT
TRBV7-2	.	.	TRBJ1-5	CASRPTVYSNQPQHF	TGTGCCAGCAGACCGACAGTCTATAGCAATCAGCCCCAGCATTTT
TRBV5-1	.	.	TRBJ2-3	CASSLGHMGPDTQYF	TGCGCCAGCAGCTTGGGCCATATGGGGCCAGATACGCAGTATTTT
TRBV5-1	.	.	TRBJ2-3	CASSETTNTQYF	TGCGCCAGCAGCGAGACTACGAATACGCAGTATTTT
TRBV12-3/TRBV12-4	.	.	TRBJ2-1	CASSLESLAAFF	TGTGCCAGCAGTTTAGAGTCCCTGGCGGCGTTCTTC
TRBV28	.	.	TRBJ1-5	CASTGPGSEQPQHF	TGTGCCAGCACAGGCCCAGGGTCTGAACAGCCCCAGCATTTT
TRBV7-3	.	.	TRBJ2-2	CASSRDHLNTGELFF	TGTGCCAGCAGCCGGGACCATCTAAACACCGGGGAGCTGTTTTTT
TRBV27	.	.	TRBJ2-7	CASSPQGRLYEQYF	TGTGCCAGCAGCCCCCAGGGAAGGCTCTACGAGCAGTACTTC
TRBV6-5	.	.	TRBJ2-3	CASSPGPRTDTQYF	TGTGCCAGCAGTCCGGGCCCTCGCACAGATACGCAGTATTTT
TRBV15	.	.	TRBJ2-3	CATATDTSTDTQYF	TGTGCCACAGCGACAGATACTAGCACAGATACGCAGTATTTT
TRBV11-2	.	.	TRBJ2-1	CASSLGQSEWREQFF	TGTGCCAGCAGCTTAGGGCAGTCGGAATGGCGAGAGCAGTTCTTC
TRBV10-3	.	.	TRBJ1-5	CAITEASNQPQHF	TGTGCCATCACGGAGGCTAGCAATCAGCCCCAGCATTTT
TRBV7-7	.	.	TRBJ1-5	CASSLTVSRGYSNQPQHF	TGTGCCAGCAGCTTAACGGTCTCGAGGGGATATAGCAATCAGCCCCAGCATTTT
TRBV18	TRBD1	.	TRBJ1-2	CASSPRQTGAEGYTF	TGTGCCAGCTCACCCCGTCAAACAGGGGCCGAAGGCTACACCTTC
TRBV9	TRBD1	.	TRBJ1-4	CASSLPTGGDEKLFF	TGTGCCAGCAGCCTCCCGACAGGGGGCGATGAAAAACTGTTTTTT
TRBV28	TRBD1	once	TRBJ2-1	CASRAGQGREQFF	TGTGCCAGCAGGGCCGGACAGGGGAGAGAGCAGTTCTTC
TRBV5-6	.	.	TRBJ2-1	CASSLFFGTAYNEQFF	TGTGCCAGCAGCTTATTTTTCGGGACGGCGTACAATGAGCAGTTCTTC
TRBV5-1	.	.	TRBJ1-1	CASSLVARRNTEAFF	TGCGCCAGCAGCTTGGTTGCCAGAAGGAACACTGAAGCTTTCTTT
TRBV13	.	.	TRBJ1-1	CASSTTTDLGAFF	TGTGCCAGCAGCACTACGACGGATCTGGGGGCTTTCTTT
TRBV18	.	.	TRBJ1-2	CASSPPILRNLNYGYTF	TGTGCCAGCTCACCACCGATACTTAGAAATCTGAACTATGGCTACACCTTC
TRBV6-2/TRBV6-3	.	.	TRBJ2-7	CASSPPSYEQYF	TGTGCCAGCAGCCCCCCCTCCTACGAGCAGTACTTC
TRBV30	.	.	TRBJ1-1	CAWSVRSEAFF	TGTGCCTGGAGTGTACGTTCTGAAGCTTTCTTT
TRBV3-1/TRBV3-2	.	.	TRBJ2-7	CASSTPGGEQYF	TGTGCCAGCAGCACACCGGGTGGTGAGCAGTACTTC
TRBV18	.	.	TRBJ2-5	CASSHGGTEETQYF	TGTGCCAGCTCACACGGGGGGACAGAAGAGACCCAGTACTTC
TRBV10-3	.	.	TRBJ2-1	CAIGGTGNYNEQFF	TGTGCCATCGGGGGAACGGGGAACTACAATGAGCAGTTCTTC
TRBV6-5	.	.	TRBJ2-6	CASMSSGANVLTF	TGTGCCAGCATGAGCTCTGGGGCCAACGTCCTGACTTTC
TRBV24-1	.	.	TRBJ1-5	CATTQDGNQPQHF	TGTGCCACCACTCAGGACGGCAATCAGCCCCAGCATTTT
TRBV15	.	.	TRBJ2-7	CATSRDFGGSYEQYF	TGTGCCACCAGCAGAGATTTCGGGGGTTCCTACGAGCAGTACTTC
TRBV2	.	.	TRBJ2-3	CASSNMLIPGTQYF	TGTGCCAGCAGTAATATGTTAATACCCGGTACGCAGTATTTT
TRBV24-1	TRBD2	.	TRBJ2-3	CATSDLVGGRGDTQYF	TGTGCCACCAGTGATTTGGTAGGCGGGAGAGGAGATACGCAGTATTTT
TRBV18	TRBD1	.	TRBJ1-5	CASSHRQGVGNQPQHF	TGTGCCAGCTCGCACAGACAGGGGGTCGGCAATCAGCCCCAGCATTTT
TRBV10-3	.	.	TRBJ2-7	CAISGGRVSEQYF	TGTGCCATCAGTGGCGGCAGGGTCTCCGAGCAGTACTTC
TRBV30	.	few	TRBJ1-6	CAWSVPRGVNSPLHF	TGTGCCTGGAGTGTACCCAGGGGTGTGAATTCACCCCTCCACTTT
TRBV4-1	TRBD1	.	TRBJ2-7	CASSQDRGPYEQYF	TGCGCCAGCAGCCAAGACAGGGGGCCCTACGAGCAGTACTTC
TRBV3-1/TRBV3-2	TRBD2	.	TRBJ2-5	CASSHPGAGETQYF	TGTGCCAGCAGCCATCCGGGAGCGGGGGAGACCCAGTACTTC
TRBV30	.	.	TRBJ2-4	CAWSVVGDRAYF	TGTGCCTGGAGTGTTGTGGGCGATAGGGCGTACTTC
TRBV10-1	.	.	TRBJ2-1	CASSDLQGTYNEQFF	TGCGCCAGCAGTGACTTGCAGGGTACCTACAATGAGCAGTTCTTC
TRBV5-1	TRBD2	.	TRBJ2-3	CASSLVRLAADSSTDTQYF	TGCGCCAGCAGCTTGGTGAGGCTAGCGGCCGATTCTAGCACAGATACGCAGTATTTT
TRBV6-1	TRBD1	.	TRBJ2-5	CASSDETGQETQYF	TGTGCCAGCAGTGACGAGACAGGGCAAGAGACCCAGTACTTC
TRBV7-9	TRBD2	.	TRBJ2-5	CASSLGVAGEETQYF	TGTGCCAGCAGCTTAGGAGTAGCGGGAGAAGAGACCCAGTACTTC
TRBV4-1	.	.	TRBJ1-4	CASSPVGRANNEKLFF	TGCGCCAGCAGCCCAGTTGGACGCGCTAATAATGAAAAACTGTTTTTT